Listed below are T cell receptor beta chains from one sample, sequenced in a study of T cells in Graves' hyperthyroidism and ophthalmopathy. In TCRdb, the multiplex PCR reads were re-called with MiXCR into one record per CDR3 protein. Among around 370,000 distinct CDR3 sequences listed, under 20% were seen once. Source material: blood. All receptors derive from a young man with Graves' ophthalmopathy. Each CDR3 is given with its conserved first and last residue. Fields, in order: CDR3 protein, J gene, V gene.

CDR3: CASASGRSSYNSPLHF; J: TRBJ1-6; V: TRBV12-3/TRBV12-4
CDR3: CASSPLGGTYEQYF; J: TRBJ2-7; V: TRBV7-2
CDR3: CASSGGQGVPSTDTQYF; J: TRBJ2-3; V: TRBV5-1
CDR3: CASSRGTESNQPQHF; J: TRBJ1-5; V: TRBV27
CDR3: CASSYVAGDNEQFF; J: TRBJ2-1; V: TRBV6-6
CDR3: CASSSASGRFGETQYF; J: TRBJ2-5; V: TRBV5-4
CDR3: CASRALQGKNIQYF; J: TRBJ2-4; V: TRBV12-3/TRBV12-4
CDR3: CASSLYGTYEQYF; J: TRBJ2-7; V: TRBV13
CDR3: CASSRGGSRGEGGIQYF; J: TRBJ2-4; V: TRBV5-1
CDR3: CASSQGRLAGGYNEQFF; J: TRBJ2-1; V: TRBV4-1
CDR3: CAISAGTGPNTEAFF; J: TRBJ1-1; V: TRBV10-3
CDR3: CSDGTSQRIGYTF; J: TRBJ1-2; V: TRBV20-1
CDR3: CASSSWFVAGGPLSYEQYF; J: TRBJ2-7; V: TRBV14
CDR3: CASSAIRTRKGELFF; J: TRBJ2-2; V: TRBV11-2
CDR3: CASGPGRTPGGQFF; J: TRBJ2-1; V: TRBV6-1
CDR3: CASSLGGGWDEQFF; J: TRBJ2-1; V: TRBV5-1
CDR3: CASSYLGGTEAFF; J: TRBJ1-1; V: TRBV6-5
CDR3: CASSPSGGGTQYF; J: TRBJ2-5; V: TRBV5-4
CDR3: CATSTGDWGQPQHF; J: TRBJ1-5; V: TRBV24-1
CDR3: CATSLADTVAEKLFF; J: TRBJ1-4; V: TRBV28
CDR3: CASSYSTGGTTEAFF; J: TRBJ1-1; V: TRBV6-6
CDR3: CASSDGSGLAGVGLRDTQYF; J: TRBJ2-3; V: TRBV10-2
CDR3: CSARLLGGGYGELFF; J: TRBJ2-2; V: TRBV20-1
CDR3: CASRAGTATYEQYF; J: TRBJ2-7; V: TRBV6-1
CDR3: CASSSGGGSSYEQYF; J: TRBJ2-7; V: TRBV5-8
CDR3: CASSSWTSKETQYF; J: TRBJ2-5; V: TRBV7-8
CDR3: CASAGQGESGYTF; J: TRBJ1-2; V: TRBV9
CDR3: CATSGSSHRGGEQYF; J: TRBJ2-7; V: TRBV24-1